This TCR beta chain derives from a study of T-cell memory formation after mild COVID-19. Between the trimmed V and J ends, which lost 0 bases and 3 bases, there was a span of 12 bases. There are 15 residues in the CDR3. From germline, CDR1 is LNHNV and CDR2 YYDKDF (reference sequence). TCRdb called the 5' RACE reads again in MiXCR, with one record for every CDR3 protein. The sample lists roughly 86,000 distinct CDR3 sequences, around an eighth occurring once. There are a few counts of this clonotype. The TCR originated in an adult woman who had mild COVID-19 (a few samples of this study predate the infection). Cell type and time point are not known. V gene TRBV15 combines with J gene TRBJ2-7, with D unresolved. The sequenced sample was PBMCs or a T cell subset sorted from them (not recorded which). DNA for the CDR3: TGTGCCACCAGCAGAGAACGTAACGGGCTCTACGAGCAGTACTTC. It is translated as CATSRERNGLYEQYF.